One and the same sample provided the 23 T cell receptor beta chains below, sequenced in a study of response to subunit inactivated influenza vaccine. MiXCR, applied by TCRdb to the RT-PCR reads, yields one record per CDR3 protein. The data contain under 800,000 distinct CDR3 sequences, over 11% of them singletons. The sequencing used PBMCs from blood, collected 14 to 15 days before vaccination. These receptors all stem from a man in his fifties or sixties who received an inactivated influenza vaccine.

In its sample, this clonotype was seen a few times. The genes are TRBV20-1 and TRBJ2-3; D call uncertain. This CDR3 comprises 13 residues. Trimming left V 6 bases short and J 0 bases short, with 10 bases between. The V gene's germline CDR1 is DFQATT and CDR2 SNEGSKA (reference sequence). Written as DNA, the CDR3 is TGCAGTGCGAAGGCGCCAAGCACAGATACGCAGTATTTT. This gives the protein CSAKAPSTDTQYF.

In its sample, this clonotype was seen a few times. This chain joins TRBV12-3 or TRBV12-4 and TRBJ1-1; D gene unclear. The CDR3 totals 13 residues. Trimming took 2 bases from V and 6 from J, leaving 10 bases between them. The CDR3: CASSLLRAAEAFF. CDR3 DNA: TGTGCCAGCAGTTTACTCAGAGCGGCTGAAGCTTTCTTT.

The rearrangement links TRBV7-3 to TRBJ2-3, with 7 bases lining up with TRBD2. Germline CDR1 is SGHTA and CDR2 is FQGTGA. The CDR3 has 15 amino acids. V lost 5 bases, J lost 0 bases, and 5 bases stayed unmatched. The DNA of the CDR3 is TGTGCCAGCAGCCCGCGGGACTATAGCACAGATACGCAGTATTTT. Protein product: CASSPRDYSTDTQYF. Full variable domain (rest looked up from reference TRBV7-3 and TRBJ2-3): GAGVSQTPSNKVTEKGKYVELRCDPISGHTALYWYRQSLGQGPEFLIYFQGTGAADDSGLPNDRFFAVRPEGSVSTLKIQRTERGDSAVYLCASSPRDYSTDTQYFGPGTRLTVL.

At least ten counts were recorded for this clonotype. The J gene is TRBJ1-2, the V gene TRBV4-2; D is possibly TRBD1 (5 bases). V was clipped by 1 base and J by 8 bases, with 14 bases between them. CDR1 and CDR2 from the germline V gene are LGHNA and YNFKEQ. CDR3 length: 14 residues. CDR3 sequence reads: CASSQGREQGGYTF. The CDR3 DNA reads TGTGCCAGCAGCCAAGGACGTGAGCAGGGAGGCTACACCTTC.

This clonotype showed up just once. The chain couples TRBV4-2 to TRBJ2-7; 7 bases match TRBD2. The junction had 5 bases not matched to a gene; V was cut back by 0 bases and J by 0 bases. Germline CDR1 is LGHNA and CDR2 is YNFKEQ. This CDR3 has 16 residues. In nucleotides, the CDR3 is TGTGCCAGCAGCCAAGATCGTTCTAGCGGCTCCTACGAGCAGTACTTC. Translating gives CASSQDRSSGSYEQYF.

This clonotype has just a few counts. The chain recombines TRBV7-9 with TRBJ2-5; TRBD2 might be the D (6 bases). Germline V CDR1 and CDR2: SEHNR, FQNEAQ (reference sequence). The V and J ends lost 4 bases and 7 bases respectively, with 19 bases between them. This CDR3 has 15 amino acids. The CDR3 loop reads CASSSPGLQLGTQYF. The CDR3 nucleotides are TGTGCCAGCAGCTCTCCGGGACTTCAATTAGGGACCCAGTACTTC.

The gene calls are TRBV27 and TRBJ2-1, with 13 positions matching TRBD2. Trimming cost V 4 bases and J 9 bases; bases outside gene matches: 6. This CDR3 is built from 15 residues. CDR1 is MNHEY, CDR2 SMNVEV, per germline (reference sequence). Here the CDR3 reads CASSSGLAGSGEQFF. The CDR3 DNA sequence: TGTGCCAGCAGTTCGGGACTAGCGGGATCCGGTGAGCAGTTCTTC.

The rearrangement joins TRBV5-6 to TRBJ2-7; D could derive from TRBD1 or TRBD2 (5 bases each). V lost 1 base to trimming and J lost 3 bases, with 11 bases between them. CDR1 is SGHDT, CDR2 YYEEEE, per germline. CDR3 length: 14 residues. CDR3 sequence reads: CASSLLLGGYEQYF. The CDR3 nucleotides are TGTGCCAGCAGCTTGTTACTTGGGGGCTACGAGCAGTACTTC.

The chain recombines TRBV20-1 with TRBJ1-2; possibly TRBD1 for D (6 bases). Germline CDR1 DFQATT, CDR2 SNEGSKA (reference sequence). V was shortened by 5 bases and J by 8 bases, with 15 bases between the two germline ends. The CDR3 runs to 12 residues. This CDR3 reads CSAGGGAYGYTF. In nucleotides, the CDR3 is TGCAGTGCTGGAGGGGGGGCGTACGGCTACACCTTC.

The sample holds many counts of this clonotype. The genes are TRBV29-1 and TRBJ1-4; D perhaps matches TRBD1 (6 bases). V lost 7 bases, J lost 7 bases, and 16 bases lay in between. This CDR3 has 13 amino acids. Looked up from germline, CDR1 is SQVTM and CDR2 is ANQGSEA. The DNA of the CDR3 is TGCAGCGCAGGATACGGGGGCGGTGAAAAACTGTTTTTT. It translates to CSAGYGGGEKLFF.

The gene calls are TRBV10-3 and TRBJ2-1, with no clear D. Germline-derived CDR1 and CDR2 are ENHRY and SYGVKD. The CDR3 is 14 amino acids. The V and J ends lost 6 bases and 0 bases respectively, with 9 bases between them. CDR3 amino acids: CAISNIRSYNEQFF. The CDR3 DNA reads TGTGCCATCAGCAATATCCGCTCCTACAATGAGCAGTTCTTC.

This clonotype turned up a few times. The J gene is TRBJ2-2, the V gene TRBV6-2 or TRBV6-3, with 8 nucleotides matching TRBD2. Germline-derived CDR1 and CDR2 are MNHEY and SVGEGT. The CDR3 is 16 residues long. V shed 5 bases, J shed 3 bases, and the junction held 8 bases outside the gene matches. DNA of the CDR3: TGTGCCAGCAGTCCACGGGGTAGCGGGGACACCGGGGAGCTGTTTTTT. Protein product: CASSPRGSGDTGELFF.

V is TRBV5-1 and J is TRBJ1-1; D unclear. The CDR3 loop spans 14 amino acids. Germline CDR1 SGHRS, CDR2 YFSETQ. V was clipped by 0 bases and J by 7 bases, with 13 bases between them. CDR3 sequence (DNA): TGCGCCAGCAGCTTGGTTTTCGGCGGCAATGAAGCTTTCTTT. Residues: CASSLVFGGNEAFF.

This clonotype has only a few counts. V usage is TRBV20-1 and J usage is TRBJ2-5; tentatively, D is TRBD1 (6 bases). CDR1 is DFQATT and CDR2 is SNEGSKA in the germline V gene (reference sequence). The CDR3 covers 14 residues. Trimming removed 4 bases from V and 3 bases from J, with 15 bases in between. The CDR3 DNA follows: TGCAGTGCTACGGATAAGACAGGAAAAGAGACCCAGTACTTC. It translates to CSATDKTGKETQYF.

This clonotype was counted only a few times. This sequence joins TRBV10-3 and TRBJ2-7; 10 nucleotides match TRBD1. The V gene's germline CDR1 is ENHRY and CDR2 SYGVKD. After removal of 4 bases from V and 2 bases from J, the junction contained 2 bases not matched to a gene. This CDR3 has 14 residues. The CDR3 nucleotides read TGTGCCATCAGTGCCGGGACAGGGGCCTACGAGCAGTACTTC. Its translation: CAISAGTGAYEQYF.

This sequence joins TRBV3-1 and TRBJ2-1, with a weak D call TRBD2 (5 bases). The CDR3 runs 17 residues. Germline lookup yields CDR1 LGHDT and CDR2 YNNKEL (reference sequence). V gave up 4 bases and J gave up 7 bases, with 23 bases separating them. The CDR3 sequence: CASSRRAGFQERNEQFF. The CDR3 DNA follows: TGTGCCAGCAGCCGCCGAGCCGGGTTTCAGGAGCGGAATGAGCAGTTCTTC.

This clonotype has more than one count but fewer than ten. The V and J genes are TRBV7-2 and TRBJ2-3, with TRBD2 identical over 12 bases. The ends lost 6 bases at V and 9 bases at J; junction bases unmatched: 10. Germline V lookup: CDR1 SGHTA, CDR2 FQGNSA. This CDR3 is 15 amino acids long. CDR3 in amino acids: CASSPSWLAGGTQYF. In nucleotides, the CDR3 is TGTGCCAGCAGTCCCTCTTGGCTAGCGGGGGGGACGCAGTATTTT.

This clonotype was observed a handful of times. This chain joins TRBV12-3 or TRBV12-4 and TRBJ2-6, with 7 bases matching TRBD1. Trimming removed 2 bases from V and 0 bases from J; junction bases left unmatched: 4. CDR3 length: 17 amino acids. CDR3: CASSLPTGSSGANVLTF. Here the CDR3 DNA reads TGTGCCAGCAGTTTACCGACAGGGAGCTCTGGGGCCAACGTCCTGACTTTC.

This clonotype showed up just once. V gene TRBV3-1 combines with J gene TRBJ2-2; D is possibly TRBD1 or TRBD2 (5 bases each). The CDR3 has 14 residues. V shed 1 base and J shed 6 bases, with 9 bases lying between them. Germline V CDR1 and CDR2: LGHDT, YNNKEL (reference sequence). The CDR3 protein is CASSQVWGSGELFF. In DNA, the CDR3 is TGTGCCAGCAGCCAAGTTTGGGGGTCCGGGGAGCTGTTTTTT.

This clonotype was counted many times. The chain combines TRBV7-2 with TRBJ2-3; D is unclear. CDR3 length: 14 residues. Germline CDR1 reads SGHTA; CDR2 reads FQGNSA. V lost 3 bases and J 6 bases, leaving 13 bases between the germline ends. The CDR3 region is CASSLGNTVDTQYF. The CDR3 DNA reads TGTGCCAGCAGCTTGGGGAATACGGTGGATACGCAGTATTTT.

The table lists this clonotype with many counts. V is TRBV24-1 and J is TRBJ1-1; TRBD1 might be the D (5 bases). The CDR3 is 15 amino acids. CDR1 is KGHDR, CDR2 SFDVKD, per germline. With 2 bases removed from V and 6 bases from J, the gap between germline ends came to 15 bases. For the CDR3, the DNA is TGTGCCACCAGTGATTCCGGGACTTTGGAACCTGAAGCTTTCTTT. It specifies CATSDSGTLEPEAFF.

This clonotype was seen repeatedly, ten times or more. CDR3 in DNA: TGTGCCAGCAGCAATACCCACCGACTAGCGGGGGTGACTTCGCAGTATTTT. It is translated as CASSNTHRLAGVTSQYF. This sequence joins TRBV7-2 and TRBJ2-3, with TRBD2 matching 12 bases. The germline V gene encodes CDR1 SGHTA and CDR2 FQGNSA. CDR3 length: 17 amino acids. The V and J ends lost 5 bases and 10 bases, in that order; junction bases with no gene match: 16.

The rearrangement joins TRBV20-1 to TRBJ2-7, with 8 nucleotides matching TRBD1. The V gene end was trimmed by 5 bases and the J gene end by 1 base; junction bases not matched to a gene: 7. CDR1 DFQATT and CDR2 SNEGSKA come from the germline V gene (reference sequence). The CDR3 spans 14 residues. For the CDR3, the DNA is TGCAGTGCTTTGTTACAGGGGGGATCCTACGAGCAGTACTTC. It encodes CSALLQGGSYEQYF.